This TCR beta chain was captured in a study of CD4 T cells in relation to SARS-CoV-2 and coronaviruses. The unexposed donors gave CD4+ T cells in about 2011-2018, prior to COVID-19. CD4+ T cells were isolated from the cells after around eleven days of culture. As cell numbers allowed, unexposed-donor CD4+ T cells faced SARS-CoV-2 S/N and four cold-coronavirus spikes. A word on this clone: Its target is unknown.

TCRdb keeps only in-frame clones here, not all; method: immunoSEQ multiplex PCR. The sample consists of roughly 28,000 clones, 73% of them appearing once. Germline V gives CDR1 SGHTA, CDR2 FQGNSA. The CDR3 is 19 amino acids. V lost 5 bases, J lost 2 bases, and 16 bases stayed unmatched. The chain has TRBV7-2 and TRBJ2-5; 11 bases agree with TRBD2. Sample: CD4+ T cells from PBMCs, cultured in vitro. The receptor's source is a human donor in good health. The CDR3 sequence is CASSPSRLAGLKAQETQYF. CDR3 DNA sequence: TGTGCCAGCAGCCCATCCAGACTAGCGGGGCTCAAGGCGCAAGAGACCCAGTACTTC.